These T cell receptor beta chains were read from a single sample in a study of a mutant IDH1 vaccine in newly diagnosed glioma. Assay used: immunoSEQ multiplex PCR; TCRdb lists only in-frame clones, some missing. Found here are 90,000 to 100,000 clones, roughly 90% of them singletons; the top ten hold roughly 0.58%. The sequenced sample was PBMCs, obtained from a glioma patient treated with radiotherapy, temozolomide or both. Source of these receptors: a woman aged 45 to 65 with glioma. CDR3s include the opening cysteine and the closing phenylalanine or tryptophan.

TRBV14	TRBJ2-3	CASSQVQNTQYF
TRBV2	TRBJ2-5	CASQPGHSQETQYF
TRBV5-4	TRBJ1-4	CASSLAGGRINEKLFF
TRBV4-1	TRBJ1-3	CASSQRRTQVLGNTIYF
TRBV2	TRBJ2-1	CASSRTSVGEQFF
TRBV10-1	TRBJ2-3	CASSESKDTQYF
TRBV16	TRBJ2-1	CASSSATGVFEQFF
TRBV4-1	TRBJ1-6	CASSAKTGSSSPLHF
TRBV4-2	TRBJ1-2	CASSQDLSRYYGYTF
TRBV28	TRBJ2-1	CAIDLAGGPNEQFF
TRBV18	TRBJ1-1	CASSPMEDRAGGEAFF
TRBV4-1	TRBJ2-7	CASSHPLEGEQYF
TRBV5-1	TRBJ2-5	CASSLLLAGEGETQYF
TRBV19	TRBJ2-2	CASSIGNRGTHTGELFF
TRBV11-2	TRBJ2-2	CASSLAALAGTGELFF
TRBV19	TRBJ1-1	CASSIGTAIDTEAFF